The 28 T cell receptor beta chains below were found in one sample sequenced in a study of Graves' ophthalmopathy and Graves' hyperthyroidism. RNA transcripts were the template, and TCR beta CDR3 regions were amplified from them. The first-round RT-PCR employed HTBI primers together with the Qiagen OneStep RT-PCR kit. A multiplex PCR was then performed as the second round. MiXCR, run by TCRdb on the multiplex PCR reads, gives a single entry per CDR3 protein. This table holds tens of thousands of distinct CDR3 sequences, approximately 50% found once. The sequencing sample was made of peripheral blood. These receptors all come from an adult woman with Graves' ophthalmopathy.

The gene calls are TRBV20-1 and TRBJ2-4; D may correspond to TRBD1 or TRBD2 (5 bases each). V was pared by 0 bases and J by 7 bases, with 16 bases between. Per germline, CDR1 DFQATT and CDR2 SNEGSKA (reference sequence). This CDR3 is built from 15 residues. The CDR3 reads CSARDGTVVGNIQYF. The CDR3 DNA follows: TGCAGTGCTAGAGATGGGACCGTCGTTGGGAACATTCAGTACTTC.

This clonotype was seen at least ten times. This chain joins TRBV6-5 and TRBJ1-1; no clear D. Per germline, CDR1 MNHEY and CDR2 SVGAGI. V gave up 4 bases and J gave up 3 bases, with 9 bases separating them. The CDR3 sequence is 13 residues long. The CDR3 is CASSLHGDTEAFF. CDR3 sequence (DNA): TGTGCCAGCAGTTTGCACGGGGACACTGAAGCTTTCTTT.

The sample holds many counts of this clonotype. This chain connects TRBV4-3 to TRBJ2-7; TRBD2 agrees at 7 bases. This CDR3 has 17 amino acids. The germline gives CDR1 LGHNA, CDR2 YSLEER. V dropped 2 bases and J dropped 0; count of bases not matched to a gene: 10. For the CDR3, the DNA is TGCGCCAGCAGCCAACACCCCACTAGCGACAGCTCCTACGAGCAGTACTTC. It is translated as CASSQHPTSDSSYEQYF.

This clonotype is labeled medium-sized. The chain links TRBV10-3 to TRBJ1-4, with a tentative D call TRBD1 (5 bases). Trimming shortened V by 8 bases and J by 5 bases, and 12 bases separated the two germline ends. The CDR3 loop spans 13 amino acids. The germline V gene encodes CDR1 ENHRY and CDR2 SYGVKD. As DNA, the CDR3 is TGTGCCATCTCCAGAGGGGCAAATGAAAAACTGTTTTTT. It codes for CAISRGANEKLFF.

The V call is TRBV24-1, the J call TRBJ2-6; D may be TRBD2 (6 bases). The CDR3 runs 16 residues. Germline V CDR1 and CDR2: KGHDR, SFDVKD. V dropped 6 bases and J dropped 2 bases, with 13 bases sitting between them. This CDR3 reads CATSTGDSPGANVLTF. In nucleotides, the CDR3 is TGTGCCACCAGTACGGGAGACAGCCCTGGGGCCAACGTCCTGACTTTC.

This clonotype was seen ten or more times. This chain joins TRBV11-2 and TRBJ2-7; the D gene could be TRBD1 or TRBD2 (5 bases each). Germline CDR1 is SGHAT and CDR2 is FQNNGV. V gave up 5 bases and J gave up 8 bases, with 22 bases separating them. CDR3 length equals 15 residues. Here the CDR3 DNA reads TGTGCCAGCAGCAAAACACCGGGACGAGGTACGAAGCAGTACTTC. Its protein is CASSKTPGRGTKQYF.

In this sample, this clonotype turned up many times. The V gene is TRBV27, the J gene TRBJ2-7; D is possibly TRBD2 (6 bases). The CDR3 consists of 15 residues. Germline V gives CDR1 MNHEY, CDR2 SMNVEV (reference sequence). V was trimmed by 7 bases and J by 4 bases, leaving 20 bases between them. CDR3: CASTPVGLGAYEQYF. The CDR3, as DNA: TGTGCCAGCACCCCCGTGGGACTTGGGGCTTACGAGCAGTACTTC.

This clonotype was seen once. The genes are TRBV5-1 and TRBJ1-1; no clear D. Deletions cut 0 bases from V and 7 bases from J, with 10 bases between. The CDR3 runs to 13 residues. From germline, CDR1 is SGHRS and CDR2 YFSETQ. CDR3 in DNA: TGCGCCAGCAGCTTGGATGGCAGCTATGAAGCTTTCTTT. Its protein product is CASSLDGSYEAFF.

Of note for this clonotype: No conserved phenylalanine or tryptophan ends this CDR3, so it is likely a read error. The rearrangement uses TRBV6-1 and TRBJ2-3, with 14 bases identical to TRBD2. Germline V gene data show CDR1 as MNHNS and CDR2 as SASEGT. CDR3 length equals 15 residues. Trimming cost V 8 bases and J 9 bases; bases outside gene matches: 10. DNA of the CDR3: TGTGCCAGCCAGGGACTAGCGGGAGCCGGAGAGACGCAGTATTGT. Protein product: CASQGLAGAGETQYC.

The chain joins TRBV24-1 to TRBJ2-1; 9 nucleotides line up with TRBD1. Germline V gives CDR1 KGHDR, CDR2 SFDVKD. The CDR3 has 14 residues. V dropped 10 bases and J dropped 10; count of bases not matched to a gene: 13. DNA for the CDR3: TGTGCCACAGGGACAGGGACCTTTACCGGGGAGCAGTTCTTC. Translating gives CATGTGTFTGEQFF.

A note on this clonotype: At one end the junction does not follow the germline gene, possibly because of a read error. The CDR3 loop reads CGASRGLASYNEQFF. For the CDR3, the DNA is TGCGGTGCTAGTCGGGGACTAGCCTCCTACAATGAGCAGTTCTTC. The rearrangement links TRBV20-1 to TRBJ2-1; the match to TRBD2 covers 9 bases. The germline CDR1 and CDR2 sequences are DFQATT and SNEGSKA (reference sequence). This CDR3 has 15 residues.

This clonotype was observed many times. V is TRBV6-6 and J is TRBJ2-7, with D possibly matching TRBD1 (5 bases). This CDR3 comprises 13 residues. V dropped 3 bases and J dropped 2 bases, with 8 bases sitting between them. Germline V gene lookup returns CDR1 MNHNY and CDR2 SVGAGI (reference sequence). The chain's CDR3 is CASSYQGPYEQYF. The CDR3 region has the DNA TGTGCCAGCAGTTATCAGGGTCCCTACGAGCAGTACTTC.

By proportion, this clonotype is medium-sized. This chain joins TRBV24-1 and TRBJ2-5; perhaps TRBD1 as D (5 bases). The V and J ends lost 3 bases and 2 bases respectively, with 9 bases between them. The CDR3 contains 14 residues. The germline V gene encodes CDR1 KGHDR and CDR2 SFDVKD. The CDR3, as DNA: TGTGCCACCAGTGATCCAGGGAATCAAGAGACCCAGTACTTC. This gives the protein CATSDPGNQETQYF.

The rearrangement uses TRBV29-1 and TRBJ2-7; 9 bases align to TRBD2. The CDR3 runs to 12 residues. Germline CDR1 reads SQVTM; CDR2 reads ANQGSEA. V was pared by 7 bases and J by 1 base, with 2 bases of the junction left unmatched. This CDR3 reads CSESGRSYEQYF. The CDR3 coding sequence is TGCAGCGAAAGCGGGAGGTCCTACGAGCAGTACTTC.

The sample holds many counts of this clonotype. This chain links TRBV5-1 with TRBJ2-1; D is possibly TRBD1 (6 bases). Germline loops: CDR1 SGHRS, CDR2 YFSETQ. V was shortened by 5 bases and J by 2 bases, with 14 bases between the two germline ends. The length of the CDR3 is 15 residues. For the CDR3, the DNA is TGCGCCAGCAGTCTACAGGGAAGGCCCTACAATGAGCAGTTCTTC. Protein: CASSLQGRPYNEQFF.

This clonotype was found many times. This CDR3 is CASSPSWEEGGKTQYF. Here the CDR3 DNA reads TGTGCCAGCAGCCCTAGCTGGGAGGAGGGTGGGAAGACCCAGTACTTC. This chain connects TRBV7-9 to TRBJ2-5; D is possibly TRBD2 (6 bases). CDR1 is SEHNR and CDR2 is FQNEAQ in the germline V gene (reference sequence). With 5 bases removed from V and 6 bases from J, the gap between germline ends came to 22 bases. The length of the CDR3 is 16 residues.

This clonotype appeared a single time. The chain has TRBV7-3 and TRBJ2-2, with 8 bases identical to TRBD2. CDR1 and CDR2 (germline): SGHTA, FQGTGA. J lost 7 bases, V lost 9 bases, and 10 bases had no gene match. The CDR3 totals 14 residues. CDR3: CASRQTSDSGELFF. In DNA, the CDR3 is TGTGCCAGTAGACAGACTAGCGATAGCGGGGAGCTGTTTTTT. Full variable domain (outside the CDR3, taken from reference TRBV7-3 and TRBJ2-2): GAGVSQTPSNKVTEKGKYVELRCDPISGHTALYWYRQSLGQGPEFLIYFQGTGAADDSGLPNDRFFAVRPEGSVSTLKIQRTERGDSAVYLCASRQTSDSGELFFGEGSRLTVL.

V is TRBV6-2 or TRBV6-3 and J is TRBJ2-3, with TRBD2 matching over 10 bases. CDR1 is MNHEY, CDR2 SVGEGT, per germline. This CDR3 region has 15 residues. With 8 bases clipped from V and 2 bases from J, the junction kept 7 bases outside the gene matches. The CDR3 DNA is TGTGCCAGCGTTGGACTAGCGGCCCACACAGATACGCAGTATTTT. It is translated as CASVGLAAHTDTQYF.

This clonotype was observed many times. V and J are TRBV7-2 and TRBJ1-3; D possibly corresponds to TRBD1 (5 bases). The CDR3 is 13 amino acids. The V end lost 6 bases, the J end lost 4 bases, and 10 bases lay between the germline ends. Germline CDR1 and CDR2: SGHTA and FQGNSA. CDR3 sequence: CASSHGGGNTIYF. The CDR3 bases are TGTGCCAGCAGTCATGGGGGGGGAAACACCATATATTTT.

In this sample, this clonotype is medium-sized. The J gene is TRBJ2-7, the V gene TRBV7-3; unclear D gene. The germline V gene encodes CDR1 SGHTA and CDR2 FQGTGA. Trimming stripped 3 bases from V and 5 bases from J, with 11 bases between. The CDR3 spans 13 residues. The CDR3 DNA sequence: TGTGCCAGCAGCTTCGGACCAGCGAACGAGCAGTACTTC. This translates into CASSFGPANEQYF.

Ten or more counts support this clonotype. The chain joins TRBV6-8 to TRBJ1-3; the D gene is possibly TRBD1 (6 bases). V dropped 8 bases and J dropped 3 bases, with 11 bases sitting between them. Per the germline V gene, CDR1 is MNHGY and CDR2 is SAAAGT. The CDR3 sequence is 13 residues long. CDR3 protein: CASVGGDGNTIYF. CDR3 nucleotide sequence: TGTGCCAGCGTAGGGGGGGATGGAAACACCATATATTTT.

This clonotype has at least ten counts. V gene TRBV15 combines with J gene TRBJ2-3; possibly TRBD1 or TRBD2 for D (6 bases each). Germline lookup yields CDR1 LNHNV and CDR2 YYDKDF (reference sequence). V shed 4 bases and J shed 3 bases, with 14 bases lying between them. CDR3 length: 15 amino acids. CDR3 protein: CATSTREGGTDTQYF. The DNA for the CDR3 is TGTGCCACCAGCACCCGCGAAGGGGGGACAGATACGCAGTATTTT.

This clonotype has a count of ten or more. V gene TRBV28 combines with J gene TRBJ1-3, with D uncertain. Trimming pared 5 bases from V and 7 bases from J, leaving 15 bases between. The germline gives CDR1 MDHEN, CDR2 SYDVKM. The length of the CDR3 is 14 residues. The CDR3 spells CASSLRPPANTIYF. For the CDR3, the DNA is TGTGCCAGCAGTCTTCGTCCACCGGCGAACACCATATATTTT.

The rearrangement joins TRBV7-2 to TRBJ2-3, with TRBD2 matching 11 bases. This CDR3 is 15 amino acids long. Germline-derived CDR1 and CDR2 are SGHTA and FQGNSA. Unmatched junction bases numbered 6, after V lost 3 bases and J lost 7 bases. CDR3 region: CASSLGLADGNTQYF. CDR3 nucleotides: TGTGCCAGCAGCTTGGGACTAGCGGATGGAAATACGCAGTATTTT.

This clonotype occurred many times. The chain carries TRBV20-1 and TRBJ2-6, with 8 positions matching TRBD1. Germline CDR1 is DFQATT and CDR2 is SNEGSKA (reference sequence). The CDR3 covers 15 residues. Trimming cost V 6 bases and J 2 bases; bases outside gene matches: 6. CDR3 DNA: TGCAGTGCAAATCAGGGGGCGGCTGGGGCCAACGTCCTGACTTTC. Protein: CSANQGAAGANVLTF.

Many counts were recorded for this clonotype. The chain combines TRBV11-2 with TRBJ1-2; D call uncertain. Germline loops: CDR1 SGHAT, CDR2 FQNNGV. This CDR3 spans 13 amino acids. V was cut by 2 bases and J by 8 bases, with 12 bases left in between. The CDR3 DNA is TGTGCCAGCAGCTTATCGCTAGTTGACGGCTACACCTTC. Encoded protein: CASSLSLVDGYTF. Full variable domain (missing parts from reference TRBV11-2 and TRBJ1-2): EAGVAQSPRYKIIEKRQSVAFWCNPISGHATLYWYQQILGQGPKLLIQFQNNGVVDDSQLPKDRFSAERLKGVDSTLKIQPAKLEDSAVYLCASSLSLVDGYTFGSGTRLTVV.

The sample holds many counts of this clonotype. This chain connects TRBV3-1 to TRBJ1-4, with 8 bases that match TRBD1. CDR1 LGHDT and CDR2 YNNKEL come from the germline V gene (reference sequence). Losses at the gene ends were 8 bases for V and 4 bases for J; bases not matched to a gene: 3. This CDR3 has 13 amino acids. As DNA, the CDR3 is TGTGCCAGCCGGACAGGGTATAATGAAAAACTGTTTTTT. This gives the protein CASRTGYNEKLFF.

In its sample, this clonotype was seen many times. This chain joins TRBV10-3 and TRBJ2-1, with 10 nucleotides matching TRBD2. Germline CDR1 ENHRY, CDR2 SYGVKD. The CDR3 runs 21 residues. V shed 1 base and J 6 bases; nucleotides not matched to a gene: 21. The CDR3 sequence: CAISEFLGQEGSSGSGNEQFF. CDR3 coding DNA: TGTGCCATCAGTGAGTTCCTGGGCCAAGAAGGATCTAGCGGGAGTGGCAATGAGCAGTTCTTC.